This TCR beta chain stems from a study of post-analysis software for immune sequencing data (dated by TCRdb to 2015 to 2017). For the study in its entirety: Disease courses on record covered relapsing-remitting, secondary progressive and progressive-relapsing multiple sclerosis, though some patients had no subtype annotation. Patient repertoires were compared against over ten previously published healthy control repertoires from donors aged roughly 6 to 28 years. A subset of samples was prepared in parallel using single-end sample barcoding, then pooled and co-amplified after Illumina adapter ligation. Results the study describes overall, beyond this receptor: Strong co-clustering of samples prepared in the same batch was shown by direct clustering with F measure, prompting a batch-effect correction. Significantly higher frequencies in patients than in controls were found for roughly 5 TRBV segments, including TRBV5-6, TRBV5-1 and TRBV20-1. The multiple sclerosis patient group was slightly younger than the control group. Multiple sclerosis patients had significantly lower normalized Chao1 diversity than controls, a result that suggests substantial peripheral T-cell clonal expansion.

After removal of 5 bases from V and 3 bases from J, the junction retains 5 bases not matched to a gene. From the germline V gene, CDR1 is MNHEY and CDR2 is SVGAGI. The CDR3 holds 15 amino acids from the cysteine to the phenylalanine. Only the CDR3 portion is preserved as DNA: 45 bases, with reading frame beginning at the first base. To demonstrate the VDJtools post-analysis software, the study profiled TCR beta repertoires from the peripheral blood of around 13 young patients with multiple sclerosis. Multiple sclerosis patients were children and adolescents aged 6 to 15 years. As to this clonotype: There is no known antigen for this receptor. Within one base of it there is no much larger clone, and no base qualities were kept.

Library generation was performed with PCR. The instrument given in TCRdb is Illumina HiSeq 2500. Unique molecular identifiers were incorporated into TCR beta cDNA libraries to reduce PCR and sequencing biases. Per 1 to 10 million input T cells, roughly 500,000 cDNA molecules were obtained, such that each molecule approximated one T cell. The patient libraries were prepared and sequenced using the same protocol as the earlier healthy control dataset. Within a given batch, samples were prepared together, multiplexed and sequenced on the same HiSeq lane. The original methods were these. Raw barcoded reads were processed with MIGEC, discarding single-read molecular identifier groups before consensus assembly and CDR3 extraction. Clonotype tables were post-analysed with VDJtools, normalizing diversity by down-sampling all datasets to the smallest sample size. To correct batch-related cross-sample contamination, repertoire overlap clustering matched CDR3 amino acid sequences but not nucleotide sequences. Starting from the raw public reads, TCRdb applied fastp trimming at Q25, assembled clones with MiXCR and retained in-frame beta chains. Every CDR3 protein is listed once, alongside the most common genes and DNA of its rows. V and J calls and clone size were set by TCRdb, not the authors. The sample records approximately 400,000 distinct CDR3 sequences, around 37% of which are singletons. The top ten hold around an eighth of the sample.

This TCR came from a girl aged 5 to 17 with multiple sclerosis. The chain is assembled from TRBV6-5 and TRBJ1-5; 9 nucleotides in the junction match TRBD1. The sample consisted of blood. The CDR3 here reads CASSRTGAVNQPQHF. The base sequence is TGTGCCAGCAGTAGGACAGGGGCGGTCAATCAGCCCCAGCATTTT.